These 3 T cell receptor beta chains originate from one sample sequenced in a study of CXCR3-negative and CXCR3-positive naive CD8 T cells. Study-wide findings and caveats: Higher TRB CDR3 hydrophobicity marked CXCR3-positive naive cells relative to CXCR3-negative naive cells.

UMI-tagged TRB cDNA libraries were built via 5' RACE. TCRdb reprocessed the 5' RACE reads, keeping one entry per CDR3 protein, no DNA. This repertoire comprises tens of thousands of distinct CDR3 sequences; its ten largest clones make up around 0.82%. Antigens of these TCRs are unknown. Sample: naive CXCR3+ CD8+ T cells from blood. The subset here: CD45RO-CCR7+CD27+CD95- naive CD8+ T cells expressing CXCR3 (TNR3+). Every receptor here comes from a human donor in good health. Some clones in this sample may be carry-over from other donors' samples.

The chain uses TRBV9 and TRBJ2-3; TCRdb indicates TRBD1, and absent DNA this call remains unverified. This CDR3 has 15 amino acids. The germline CDR1 and CDR2 sequences are SGDLS and YYNGEE. The CDR3 loop is CASSVEGTAADTQYF. Together with reference TRBV9 and TRBJ2-3, the CDR3 gives the full variable domain: DSGVTQTPKHLITATGQRVTLRCSPRSGDLSVYWYQQSLDQGLQFLIQYYNGEERAKGNILERFSAQQFPDLHSELNLSSLELGDSALYFCASSVEGTAADTQYFGPGTRLTVL.

The CDR3 sequence: CASSQDFELAGVAPEETQYF. The chain links TRBV3-1 to TRBJ2-5; TCRdb picks TRBD2, but there is no DNA to check that call. The CDR3 length is 20 residues. CDR1 LGHDT and CDR2 YNNKEL come from the germline V gene (reference sequence).

The genes are TRBV29-1 and TRBJ2-1; the TRBD1 assignment by TCRdb is unverifiable without DNA. There are 15 residues in the CDR3. Looked up from germline, CDR1 is SQVTM and CDR2 is ANQGSEA. The CDR3 protein is CSVEDWGQIYNEQFF.